This T cell receptor beta chain stems from a study of cytomegalovirus exposure and HLA in healthy donors. Whole-study findings and limits: Most likely, a cluster of highly shared sequence variants arose as a sequencing artifact. Researchers catalogued under 200 TCR beta chains as cytomegalovirus-associated.

Primers for the PCR totalled 60 Vbeta and 13 Jbeta. Produced via immunoSEQ multiplex PCR; TCRdb's table is partial and in-frame only. In the table there are about 120,000 clones, roughly four fifths of which are singletons. A note on this clone: Its antigen is not identified.

Sequencing used PBMCs. The clonotype originates from a woman aged 40-49 years in good health and CMV-seropositive.

The CDR3 sequence is CSVDGGGREKLFF. The DNA of the CDR3 is TGCAGCGTTGATGGAGGGGGCCGGGAAAAACTGTTTTTT. The genes are TRBV29-1 and TRBJ1-4; 7 bases line up with TRBD1. CDR3 length equals 13 residues. V was clipped by 3 bases and J by 8 bases; unmatched bases: 6. Germline V gene lookup returns CDR1 SQVTM and CDR2 ANQGSEA.